This TCR beta chain derives from a study of beta chain features in type 1 diabetes (dated by TCRdb to between 2017 and 2018). Regarding the study in general: Patients and healthy donors did not differ in mean age, gender distribution, total cell number or subset yield. Regulatory and stem cell-like memory subsets were isolated from only 8 patients and about eight healthy donors, whereas naive and central memory subsets came from all 30 or so donors. A total of over 90,000,000 sorted cells were examined across all samples, and a strong correlation was observed between cell number per subset and RNA yield. In the study, recently diagnosed type 1 diabetes patients and matched healthy donors were compared on the TCRB repertoires of their sorted circulating CD4+ T cell subsets.

Each donor gave one peripheral blood draw, averaging roughly 100 mL, which was collected into heparinised tubes. A BD FACSAria II and a panel including CD45RO, CCR7, CD25, CD127, CD95 and CD27 were used to sort naive, central memory, regulatory and stem cell-like memory CD4+ T cells. Every sorted population had a purity above 95%. PBMCs were isolated right away by Lymphoprep density gradient centrifugation and were stained directly, without culture. So that batch effects would be minimized, each experiment stained and sorted samples in pairs, pairing one healthy donor with one patient. The entire amount of isolated RNA was reverse transcribed using the High Capacity cDNA Reverse Transcription Kit, so the sequenced TCRB transcripts were expressed ones. Deep immunoSEQ sequencing was applied to naive, central memory and regulatory T cell samples, giving an average of about 3.6 million total reads per sample. Sorted cells were lysed in RLT buffer and RNA was extracted with DNase-treated RNeasy Micro or Mini kits, depending on cell number. To prevent cross-contamination, every cell subset was processed on its own, while patient and healthy donor samples were processed together. The immunoSEQ multiplex PCR was used to amplify TCRB sequences from cDNA, generating 87-bp fragments that spanned the CDR3 region. The amplicons were sequenced using the Illumina HiSeq platform. Per the authors' processing: PCR bias was computationally corrected using synthetic template baselines, reads within Hamming distance 2 were collapsed, and singletons that could not be merged were discarded. Reads were aligned against IMGT to assign V, D and J genes, CDR3 length and insertions or deletions at six rearrangement sites. Within each subset, clonotype counts were normalized to sorted cell number, after which true diversity and Gini coefficients were computed with the tcR R package. The overlap coefficient, calculated on TCRB nucleotide sequences, was used to measure repertoire sharing. Out-of-frame TCRB sequences from naive cells were analyzed to stand in for the pre-selection repertoire. TCRdb provides this immuneACCESS table in a form limited to in-frame rearrangements. Some clones are lacking; in checked studies, under half of them reflect an unresolved V gene, and why the rest are absent is not known. The DNA gave D and trimming, while V, J and clone size come from that table. This sample gives 350,000 to 400,000 clones in total; 10% to 15% of them show up just once. The ten top clones hold 0.0095% to 0.011% of the sample.

The germline V gene supplies CDR1 LGHNA and CDR2 YSLEER. Counted from cysteine to phenylalanine, this CDR3 has 15 amino acids. Of all the DNA, just the CDR3 is kept, 45 bases in frame from base 1. V lost 5 bases and J lost 3 bases, and the count of bases not matched to a germline gene is 5. The sample holds a few counts of this clone. The clone's antigen remains unknown. No quality values exist for individual bases; no much larger clone is one base distant. Points the paper makes about the study in general: PCR may preferentially amplify shorter templates, but because patient and control samples were amplified and corrected together, any resulting skew would affect both groups equally. Type 1 diabetes patients showed a moderate but significant shortening of TCRB CDR3 length in all four CD4+ subsets. Because cDNA rather than genomic DNA was sequenced, highly expressing activated cells could have been over-represented, although no difference in activation and CD3 levels was found between groups. The naive, central memory and regulatory TCRB repertoires appeared to resemble one another more closely among patients than among healthy donors. Patients with type 1 diabetes made fewer insertions and deleted more nucleotides at VDJ recombination sites, implying thymic rearrangement abnormalities. Only small numbers of individuals were included in the HLA sub-analyses, which left unresolved whether HLA type had any influence on TCRB rearrangement.

In this chain, TRBV4-3 is recombined with TRBJ2-3, and 10 junction bases match TRBD2. The sequenced material came from naive CD4+ T cells from blood. The sample's cell subset or site label, in plain terms: true naive CD4+ T cells. The receptor's source is a woman under 30 with type 1 diabetes. The nucleotides read TGCGCCAGCAGCGAAGCGGGAGGGCCGACAGATACGCAGTATTTT. It is translated as CASSEAGGPTDTQYF.